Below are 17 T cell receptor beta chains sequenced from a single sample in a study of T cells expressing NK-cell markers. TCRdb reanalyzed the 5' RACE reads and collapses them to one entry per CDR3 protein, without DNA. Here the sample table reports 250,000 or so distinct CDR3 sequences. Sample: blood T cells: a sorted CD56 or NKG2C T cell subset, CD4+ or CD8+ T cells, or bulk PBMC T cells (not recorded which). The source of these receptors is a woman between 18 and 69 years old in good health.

CDR3 sequence reads: CASSPRLRLTDTQYF. The rearrangement uses TRBV7-8 and TRBJ2-3. The CDR3 covers 15 residues. In germline, CDR1 is SGHVS, CDR2 FQNEAQ.

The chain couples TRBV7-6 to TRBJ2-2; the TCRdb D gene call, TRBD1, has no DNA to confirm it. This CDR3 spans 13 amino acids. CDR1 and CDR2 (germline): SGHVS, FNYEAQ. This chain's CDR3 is CASDRVNTGELFF.

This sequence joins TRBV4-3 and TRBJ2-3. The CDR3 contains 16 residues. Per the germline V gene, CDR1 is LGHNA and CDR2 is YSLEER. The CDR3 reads CASSQDKAWGTDTQYF.

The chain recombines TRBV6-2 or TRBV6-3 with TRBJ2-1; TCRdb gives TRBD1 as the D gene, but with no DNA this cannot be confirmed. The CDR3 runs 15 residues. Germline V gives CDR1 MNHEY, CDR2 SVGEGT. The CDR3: CASSYAQGIGNEQFF.

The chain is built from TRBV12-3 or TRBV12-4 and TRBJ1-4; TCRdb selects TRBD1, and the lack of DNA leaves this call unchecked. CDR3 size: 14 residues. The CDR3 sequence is CASSLQGGGEKLFF.

The CDR3: CASSLRGVGTDTQYF. The V call is TRBV27, the J call TRBJ2-3; TCRdb proposes TRBD1, but this gene call is untestable without DNA. The CDR3 runs 15 residues. Germline V gives CDR1 MNHEY, CDR2 SMNVEV (reference sequence).

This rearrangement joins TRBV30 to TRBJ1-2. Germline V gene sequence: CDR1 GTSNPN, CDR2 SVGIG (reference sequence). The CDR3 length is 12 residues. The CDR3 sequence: CAWRGRNYGYTF.

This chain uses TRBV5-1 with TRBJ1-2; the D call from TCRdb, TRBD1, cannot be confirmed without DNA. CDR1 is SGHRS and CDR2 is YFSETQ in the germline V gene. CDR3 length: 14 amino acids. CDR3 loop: CASSPGQGKVGYTF.

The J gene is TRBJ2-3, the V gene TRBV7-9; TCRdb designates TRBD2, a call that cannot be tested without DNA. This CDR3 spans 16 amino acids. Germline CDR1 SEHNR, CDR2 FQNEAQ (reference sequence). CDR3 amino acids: CASSFTTGLNTDTQYF.

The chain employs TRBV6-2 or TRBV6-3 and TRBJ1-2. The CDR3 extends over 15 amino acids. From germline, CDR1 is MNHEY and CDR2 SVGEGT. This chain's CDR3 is CASSYKIAANYGYTF.

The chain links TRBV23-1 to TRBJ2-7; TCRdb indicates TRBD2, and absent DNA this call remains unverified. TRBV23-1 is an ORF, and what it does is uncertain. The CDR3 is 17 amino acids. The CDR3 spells CASSQSTETSARYEQYF.

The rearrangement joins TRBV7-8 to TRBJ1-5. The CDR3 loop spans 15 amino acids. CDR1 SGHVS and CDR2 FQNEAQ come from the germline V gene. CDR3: CASSLEQYSNQPQHF. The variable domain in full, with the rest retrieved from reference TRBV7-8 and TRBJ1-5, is GAGVSQSPRYKVAKRGQDVALRCDPISGHVSLFWYQQALGQGPEFLTYFQNEAQLDKSGLPSDRFFAERPEGSVSTLKIQRTQQEDSAVYLCASSLEQYSNQPQHFGDGTRLSIL.

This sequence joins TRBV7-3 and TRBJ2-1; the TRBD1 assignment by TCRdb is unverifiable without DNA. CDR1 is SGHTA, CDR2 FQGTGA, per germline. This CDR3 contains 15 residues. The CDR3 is CASSLGQGFVNEQFF.

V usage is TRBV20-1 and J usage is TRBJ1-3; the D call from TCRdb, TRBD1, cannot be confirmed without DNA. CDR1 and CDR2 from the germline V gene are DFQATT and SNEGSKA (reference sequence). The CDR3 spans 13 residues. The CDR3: CSAPTGTGNTIYF.

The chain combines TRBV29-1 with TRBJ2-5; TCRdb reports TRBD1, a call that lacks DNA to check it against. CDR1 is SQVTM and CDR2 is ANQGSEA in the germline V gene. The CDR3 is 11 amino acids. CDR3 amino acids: CSMDRGETQYF.

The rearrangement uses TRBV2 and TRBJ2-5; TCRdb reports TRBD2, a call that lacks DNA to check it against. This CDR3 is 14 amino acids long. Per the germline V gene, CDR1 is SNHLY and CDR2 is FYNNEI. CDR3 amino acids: CASRRSGDVGTQYF.

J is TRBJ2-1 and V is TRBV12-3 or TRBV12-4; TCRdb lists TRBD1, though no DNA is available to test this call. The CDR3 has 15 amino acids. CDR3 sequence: CASSFFTGGNNEQFF.